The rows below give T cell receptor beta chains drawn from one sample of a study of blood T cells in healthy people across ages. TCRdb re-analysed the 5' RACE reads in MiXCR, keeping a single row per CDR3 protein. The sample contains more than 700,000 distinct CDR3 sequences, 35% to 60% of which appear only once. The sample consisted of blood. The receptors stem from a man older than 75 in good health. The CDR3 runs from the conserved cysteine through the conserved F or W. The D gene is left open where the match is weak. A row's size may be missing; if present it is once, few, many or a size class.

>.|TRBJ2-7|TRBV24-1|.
TGTGCCACCAGTGGGGGCAGCTCCTACGAGCAGTACTTC
CATSGGSSYEQYF
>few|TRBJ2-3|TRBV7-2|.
TGTGCCAGCAGCTTAGAGGTGGGGCCTAGCACAGATACGCAGTATTTT
CASSLEVGPSTDTQYF
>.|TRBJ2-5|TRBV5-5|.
TGTGCCAGCACCCCAGGGGGGGCCCAAGAGACCCAGTACTTC
CASTPGGAQETQYF
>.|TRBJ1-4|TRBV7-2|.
TGTGCCCGCAGTTTAGACGGCACAACTAATGAAGAACTGTTTTTT
CARSLDGTTNEELFF
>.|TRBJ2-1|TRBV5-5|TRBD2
TGTGCCACCTCTAGCGGGAGCTCCTACAATGAGCAGTTCTTC
CATSSGSSYNEQFF
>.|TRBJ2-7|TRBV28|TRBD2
TGTGCCAGCAGGGGGGGACTAGCGGGAGGATCCTACGAGCAGTACTTC
CASRGGLAGGSYEQYF
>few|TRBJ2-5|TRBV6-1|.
TGTGCCAGCAGGCCAGGACAAGAGACCCAGTACTTC
CASRPGQETQYF
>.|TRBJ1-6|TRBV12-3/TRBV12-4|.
TGTGCCAGCATTTTGTGGGGTTCACCCCTCCACTTT
CASILWGSPLHF
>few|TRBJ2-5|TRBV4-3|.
TGCGCCAGCAGCCAGGAAGCGTCCGAGACCCAGTACTTC
CASSQEASETQYF
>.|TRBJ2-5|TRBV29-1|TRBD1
TGCAGCGCTTTTTCCCACAGGGGATTGCAAGAGACCCAGTACTTC
CSAFSHRGLQETQYF
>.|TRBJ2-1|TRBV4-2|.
TGTGCCAGCAGCCGTTCATCCGGCGGGGTCGACAATGAGCAGTTCTTC
CASSRSSGGVDNEQFF
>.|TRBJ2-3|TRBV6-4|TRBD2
TGTGCCAGCAGTGTAAGCGGGGGGGGCACAGATACGCAGTATTTT
CASSVSGGGTDTQYF
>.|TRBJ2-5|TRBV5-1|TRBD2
TGCGCCAGCAGCTTCGGACTAGCGGGAGAATACAATGAGCAGTACTTC
CASSFGLAGEYNEQYF
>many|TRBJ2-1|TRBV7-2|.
TGTGCCAGCAGCACCACAGGGCTTGTGATAAGTGAGCAGTTCTTC
CASSTTGLVISEQFF
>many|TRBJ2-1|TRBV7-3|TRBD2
TGTGCCAGCAGGACCGGGACTAGCGGCAATGAGCAGTTCTTC
CASRTGTSGNEQFF
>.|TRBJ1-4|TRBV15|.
TGTGCCACCAGCAAAGGACGGGGGAGGGGTAATGAAAAACTGTTTTTT
CATSKGRGRGNEKLFF
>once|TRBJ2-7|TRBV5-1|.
TGCGCCAGCAGCTCTGCCAAGGAAGGGAGGTACGAGCAGTACTTC
CASSSAKEGRYEQYF
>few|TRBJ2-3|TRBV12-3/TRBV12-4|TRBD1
TGTGCCAGCAGTTGGGGACAGGGGGCTGATACGCAGTATTTT
CASSWGQGADTQYF
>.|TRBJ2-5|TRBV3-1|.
TGTGCCAGCAGCCAAGACCCCTCCGCGGGTGAGCAGTACTTC
CASSQDPSAGEQYF
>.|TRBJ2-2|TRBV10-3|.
TGTGCCATCAGTGAATCAAACAGACGCACCGGGGAGCTGTTTTTT
CAISESNRRTGELFF
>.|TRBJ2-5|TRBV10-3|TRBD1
TGTGCCAACTCTGGGACAGAGGAAGAGACCCAGTACTTC
CANSGTEEETQYF
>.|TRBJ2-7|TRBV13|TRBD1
TGTGCCAGCAGCTCCGGACAGGAAAATACCTACGAGCAGTACTTC
CASSSGQENTYEQYF
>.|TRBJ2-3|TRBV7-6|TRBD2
TGTGCCAGCAGTAGGCGGGAGTCGAGCACAGATACGCAGTATTTT
CASSRRESSTDTQYF
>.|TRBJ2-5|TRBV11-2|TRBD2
TGTGCCAGCAGCTTAGGCGCGGGGGGGAACCAAGAGACCCAGTACTTC
CASSLGAGGNQETQYF
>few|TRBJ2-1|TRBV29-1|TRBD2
TGCAGCGTTCAGCGGGGCTCCTCCTACAATGAGCAGTTCTTC
CSVQRGSSYNEQFF
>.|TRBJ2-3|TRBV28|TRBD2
TGTGCCAGCAGTTATGGCGGGAGGAGGGGAACAGATACGCAGTATTTT
CASSYGGRRGTDTQYF
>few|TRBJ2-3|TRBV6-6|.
TGTGCCAGCAGTTACGCCCCAGGGACTGGGGCGGGAGATACGCAGTATTTT
CASSYAPGTGAGDTQYF
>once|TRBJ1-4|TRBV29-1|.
TGCAGCGTTGAACGGATTAATGAAAAACTGTTTTTT
CSVERINEKLFF
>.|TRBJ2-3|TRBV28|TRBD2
TGTGCCAGCAGTTTAATGGCTAGCGGGAGGGTCACAGATACGCAGTATTTT
CASSLMASGRVTDTQYF
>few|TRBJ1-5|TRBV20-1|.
TGCAGTGCTAGAGGCTCGTACCGGGAGTTAAATCAGCCCCAGCATTTT
CSARGSYRELNQPQHF
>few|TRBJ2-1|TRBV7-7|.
TGTGCTAGCAGCCCCGATAACAATGAGCAGTTCTTC
CASSPDNNEQFF
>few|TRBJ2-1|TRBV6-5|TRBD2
TGTGCCAGCAGTGACTCCGGACTAGCGGGCCCTAACTCCTACAATGAGCAGTTCTTC
CASSDSGLAGPNSYNEQFF
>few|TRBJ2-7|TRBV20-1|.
TGCAGTGGAGAGGTAGGGGACGAGCAGTACTTC
CSGEVGDEQYF
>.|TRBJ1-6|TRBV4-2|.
TGTGCCAGCAGCCGGCCCCTGACAGGACCGCTCGGTTCACCCCTCCACTTT
CASSRPLTGPLGSPLHF
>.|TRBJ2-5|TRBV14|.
TGTGCCAGCAGCCAAGAGGCAGGGTCCCAGTACTTC
CASSQEAGSQYF
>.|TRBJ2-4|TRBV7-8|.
TGTGCCAGCACCGCAGGGACGGCCAAAAACATTCAGTACTTC
CASTAGTAKNIQYF
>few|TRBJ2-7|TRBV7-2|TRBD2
TGTGCCAGCAGCTTAGGGAGGACTAGCGGGTATACCTACGAGCAGTACTTC
CASSLGRTSGYTYEQYF
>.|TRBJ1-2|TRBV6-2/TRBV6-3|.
TGTGCCAGCACCCAAAAGTACGGCGTCTATGGCTACACCTTC
CASTQKYGVYGYTF
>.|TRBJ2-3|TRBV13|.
TGTGCCAGCAGCTTAGGCCGGGGGCTCACAGATACGCAGTATTTT
CASSLGRGLTDTQYF
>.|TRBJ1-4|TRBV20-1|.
TGCAGTGCTAGAGATTTTACAGGGACTAATGAAAAACTGTTTTTT
CSARDFTGTNEKLFF
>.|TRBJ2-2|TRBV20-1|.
TGCAGTGCTAGAGATCTCGCTAGCGCCGGGGAGCTGTTTTTT
CSARDLASAGELFF
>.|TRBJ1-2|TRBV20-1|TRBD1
TGCAGTGCTAGAAAAGGACAGGGGCGGACAGATGGCTACACCTTT
CSARKGQGRTDGYTF
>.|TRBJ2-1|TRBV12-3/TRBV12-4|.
TGTGCCAGCAGTTCGGCGAGAAGGAATGAGCAGTTCTTC
CASSSARRNEQFF
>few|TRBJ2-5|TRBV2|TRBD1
TGTGCCAGCAGGGGGGACAGCTTACAAGAGACCCAGTACTTC
CASRGDSLQETQYF
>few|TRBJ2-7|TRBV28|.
TGTGCCAGCAGACTACAGACGACCTACGAGCAGTACTTC
CASRLQTTYEQYF